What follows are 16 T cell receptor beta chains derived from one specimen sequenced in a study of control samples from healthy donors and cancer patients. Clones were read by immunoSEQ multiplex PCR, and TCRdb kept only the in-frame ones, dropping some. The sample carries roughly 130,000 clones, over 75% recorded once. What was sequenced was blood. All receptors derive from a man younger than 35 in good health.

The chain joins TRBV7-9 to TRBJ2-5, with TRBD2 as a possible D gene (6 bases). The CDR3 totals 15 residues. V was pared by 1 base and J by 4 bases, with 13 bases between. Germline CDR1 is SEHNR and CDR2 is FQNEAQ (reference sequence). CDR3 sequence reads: CASSLDWGESETQYF. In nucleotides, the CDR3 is TGTGCCAGCAGCTTAGATTGGGGGGAATCAGAGACCCAGTACTTC.

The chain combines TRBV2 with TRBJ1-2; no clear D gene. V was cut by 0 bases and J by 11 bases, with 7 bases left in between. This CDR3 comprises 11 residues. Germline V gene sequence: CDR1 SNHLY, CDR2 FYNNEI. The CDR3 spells CASSEAPAYTF. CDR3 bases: TGTGCCAGCAGTGAAGCACCGGCTTACACCTTC.

The CDR3, as DNA: TGTGCCAGCAGCGAAATGGGCGGAGGGGCCAAAAACATTCAGTACTTC. Protein product: CASSEMGGGAKNIQYF. The V call is TRBV5-6, the J call TRBJ2-4; D may be TRBD2 (6 bases). CDR1 and CDR2 (germline): SGHDT, YYEEEE. With 4 bases removed from V and 1 base from J, the gap between germline ends came to 15 bases. There are 16 residues in the CDR3.

The CDR3 DNA sequence: TGCAGCGTTGAAGAGGGAAGGGGCGAGCAGTACGTC. This encodes CSVEEGRGEQYV. The gene calls are TRBV29-1 and TRBJ2-7; the D gene is possibly TRBD1 (5 bases). The CDR3 is made up of 12 amino acids. The germline V and J ends were trimmed by 0 bases and 6 bases, with 9 bases remaining between them. Germline assignment: CDR1 SQVTM and CDR2 ANQGSEA.

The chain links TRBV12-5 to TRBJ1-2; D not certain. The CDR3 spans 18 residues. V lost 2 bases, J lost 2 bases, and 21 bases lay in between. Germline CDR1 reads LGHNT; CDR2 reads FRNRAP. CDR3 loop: CASGLLPEAVTLNYGYTF. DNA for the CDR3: TGTGCTAGTGGTTTGCTACCGGAGGCGGTAACCCTAAACTATGGCTACACCTTC.

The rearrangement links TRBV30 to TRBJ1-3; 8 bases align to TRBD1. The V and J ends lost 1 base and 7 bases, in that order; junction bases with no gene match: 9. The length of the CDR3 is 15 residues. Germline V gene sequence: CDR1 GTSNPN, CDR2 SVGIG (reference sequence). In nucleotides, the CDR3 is TGTGCCTGGAGTGCCGACAGGGGCCTCGGGAACACCATATATTTT. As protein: CAWSADRGLGNTIYF.

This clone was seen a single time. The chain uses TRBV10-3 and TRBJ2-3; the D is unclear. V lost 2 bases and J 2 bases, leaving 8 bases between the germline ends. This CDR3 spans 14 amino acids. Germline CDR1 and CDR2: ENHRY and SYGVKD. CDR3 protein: CAISEGSYTDTQYF. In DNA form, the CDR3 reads TGTGCCATCAGTGAGGGGTCTTACACAGATACGCAGTATTTT.

CDR3 protein: CASTRVTGRAEAFF. CDR3 in DNA: TGTGCCAGCACCAGAGTGACAGGGCGGGCTGAAGCTTTCTTT. The rearrangement uses TRBV6-6 and TRBJ1-1, with 7 bases identical to TRBD1. From germline, CDR1 is MNHNY and CDR2 SVGAGI (reference sequence). Losses at the gene ends were 7 bases for V and 6 bases for J; bases not matched to a gene: 11. The CDR3 covers 14 residues.

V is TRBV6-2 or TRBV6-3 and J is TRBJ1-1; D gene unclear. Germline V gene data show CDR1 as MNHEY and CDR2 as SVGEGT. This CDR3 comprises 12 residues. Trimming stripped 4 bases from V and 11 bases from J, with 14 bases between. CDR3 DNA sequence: TGTGCCAGCAGTTGGTACGGGCGTGAGGCTTTCTTT. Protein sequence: CASSWYGREAFF.

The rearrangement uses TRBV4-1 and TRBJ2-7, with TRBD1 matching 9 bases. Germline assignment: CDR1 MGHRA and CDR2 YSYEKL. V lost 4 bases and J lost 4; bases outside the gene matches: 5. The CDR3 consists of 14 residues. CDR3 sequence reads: CASSLETGGYEQYF. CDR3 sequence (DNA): TGCGCCAGCAGCCTAGAGACAGGGGGTTACGAGCAGTACTTC.

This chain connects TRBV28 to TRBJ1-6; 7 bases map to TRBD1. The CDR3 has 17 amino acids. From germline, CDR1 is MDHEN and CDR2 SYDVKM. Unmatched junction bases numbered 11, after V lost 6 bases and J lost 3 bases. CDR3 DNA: TGTGCCAGCAGCCGTACAGGGGACTATTACTATAATTCACCCCTCCACTTT. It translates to CASSRTGDYYYNSPLHF.

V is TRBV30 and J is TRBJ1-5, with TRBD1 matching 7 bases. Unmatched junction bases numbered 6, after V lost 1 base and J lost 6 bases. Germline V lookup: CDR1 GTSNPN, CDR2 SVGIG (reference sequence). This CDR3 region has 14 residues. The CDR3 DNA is TGTGCCTGGAGTGAGGGTGCAGGGGGTCAGCCCCAGCATTTT. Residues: CAWSEGAGGQPQHF.

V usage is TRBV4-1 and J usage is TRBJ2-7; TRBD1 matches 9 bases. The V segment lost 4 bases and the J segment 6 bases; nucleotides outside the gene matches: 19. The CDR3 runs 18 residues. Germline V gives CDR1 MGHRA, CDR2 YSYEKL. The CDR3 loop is CASSPHKALEGQGSEQYF. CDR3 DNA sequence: TGCGCCAGCAGCCCCCACAAAGCCCTCGAGGGACAGGGTAGCGAGCAGTACTTC.

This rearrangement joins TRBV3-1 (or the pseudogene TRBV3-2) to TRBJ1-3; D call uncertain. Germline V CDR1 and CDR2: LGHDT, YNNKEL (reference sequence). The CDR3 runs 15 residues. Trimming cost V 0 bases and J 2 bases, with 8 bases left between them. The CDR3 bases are TGTGCCAGCAGCCAAGATTTGGCGGCTGGAAACACCATATATTTT. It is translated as CASSQDLAAGNTIYF.

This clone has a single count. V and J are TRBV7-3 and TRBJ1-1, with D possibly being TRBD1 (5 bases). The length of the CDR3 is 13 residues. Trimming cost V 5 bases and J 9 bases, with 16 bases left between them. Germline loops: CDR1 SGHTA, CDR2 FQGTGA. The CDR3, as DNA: TGTGCCAGCAGCCGATCTTCCAGGGACCAAGCTTTCTTT. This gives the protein CASSRSSRDQAFF.

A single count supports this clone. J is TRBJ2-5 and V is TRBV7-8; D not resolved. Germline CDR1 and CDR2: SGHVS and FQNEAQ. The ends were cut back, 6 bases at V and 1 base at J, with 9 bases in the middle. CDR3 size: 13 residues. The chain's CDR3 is CASRGLLQETQYF. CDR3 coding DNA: TGTGCCAGCAGGGGGTTGCTCCAAGAGACCCAGTACTTC.